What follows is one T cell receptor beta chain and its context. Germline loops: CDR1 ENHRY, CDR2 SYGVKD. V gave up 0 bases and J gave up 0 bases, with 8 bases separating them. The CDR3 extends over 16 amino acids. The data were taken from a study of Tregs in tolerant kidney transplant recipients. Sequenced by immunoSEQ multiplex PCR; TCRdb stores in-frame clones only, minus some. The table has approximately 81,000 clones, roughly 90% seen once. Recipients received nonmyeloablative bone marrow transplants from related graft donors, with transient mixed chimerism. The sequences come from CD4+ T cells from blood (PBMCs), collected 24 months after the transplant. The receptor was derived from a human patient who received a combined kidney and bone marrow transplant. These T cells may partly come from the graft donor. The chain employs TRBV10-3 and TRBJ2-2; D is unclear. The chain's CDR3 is CAISESRLPNTGELFF. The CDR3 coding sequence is TGTGCCATCAGTGAGTCGCGGCTCCCGAACACCGGGGAGCTGTTTTTT.